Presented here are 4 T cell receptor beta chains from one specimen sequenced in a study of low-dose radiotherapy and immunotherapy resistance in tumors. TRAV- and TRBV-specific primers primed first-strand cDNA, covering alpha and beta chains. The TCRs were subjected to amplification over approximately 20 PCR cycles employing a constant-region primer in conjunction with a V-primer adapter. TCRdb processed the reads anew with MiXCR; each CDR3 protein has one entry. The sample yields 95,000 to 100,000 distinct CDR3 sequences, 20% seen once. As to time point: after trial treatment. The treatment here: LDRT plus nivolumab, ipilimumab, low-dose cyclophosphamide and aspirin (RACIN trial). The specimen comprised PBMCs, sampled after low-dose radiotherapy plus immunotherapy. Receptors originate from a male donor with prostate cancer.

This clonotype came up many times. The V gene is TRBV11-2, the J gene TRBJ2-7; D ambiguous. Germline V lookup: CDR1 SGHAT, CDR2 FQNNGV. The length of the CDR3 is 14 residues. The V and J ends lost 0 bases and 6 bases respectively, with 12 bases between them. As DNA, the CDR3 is TGTGCCAGCAGCTTAGAGCCCGGAAGCTCCGAGCAGTACTTC. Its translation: CASSLEPGSSEQYF.

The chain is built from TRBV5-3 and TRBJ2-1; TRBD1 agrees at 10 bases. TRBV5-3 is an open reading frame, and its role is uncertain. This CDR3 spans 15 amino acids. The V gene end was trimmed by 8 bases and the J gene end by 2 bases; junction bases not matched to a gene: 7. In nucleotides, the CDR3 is TGTGCCAGCAGCCGGACAGGGGGGGCCTACAATGAGCAGTTCTTC. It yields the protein CASSRTGGAYNEQFF.

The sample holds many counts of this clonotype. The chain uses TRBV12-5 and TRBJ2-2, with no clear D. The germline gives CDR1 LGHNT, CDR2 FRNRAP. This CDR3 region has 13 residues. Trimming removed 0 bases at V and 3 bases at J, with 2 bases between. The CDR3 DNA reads TGTGCTAGTGGTTTGGTCTACACCGGGGAGCTGTTTTTT. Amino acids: CASGLVYTGELFF.

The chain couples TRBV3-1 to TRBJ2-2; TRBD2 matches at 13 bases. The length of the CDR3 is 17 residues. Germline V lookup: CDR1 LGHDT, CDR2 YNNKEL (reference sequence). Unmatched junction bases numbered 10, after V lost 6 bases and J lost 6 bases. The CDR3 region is CASRPKPGLAGPGELFF. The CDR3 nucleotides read TGTGCCAGCAGGCCCAAACCGGGACTAGCGGGGCCCGGGGAGCTGTTTTTT.